This T cell receptor (beta chain) was profiled in a study of post-analysis software for immune sequencing data (dated by TCRdb to between 2014 and 2017). Context from the whole study: The recorded disease courses included relapsing-remitting, secondary progressive and progressive-relapsing multiple sclerosis, and some patients had no subtype annotation. The multiple sclerosis patient repertoires were compared with under 13 previously published healthy control repertoires from donors aged roughly 6 to 27 years. A subset of samples was prepared in parallel using single-end sample barcoding, then pooled and co-amplified after Illumina adapter ligation.

The library relied on PCR. Sequencing instrument: Illumina HiSeq 2500. To reduce PCR and sequencing biases, unique molecular identifiers were incorporated into the TCR beta cDNA libraries. Roughly 0.5 million cDNA molecules were obtained per 1 to 10 million input T cells, so each molecule approximated one T cell. The same protocol used for the earlier healthy control dataset was applied to prepare and sequence the patient libraries. Samples belonging to the same batch were prepared together, multiplexed and sequenced on a shared HiSeq lane. Per the source publication's procedure: MIGEC was used to process the raw barcoded reads, and molecular identifier groups with only a single read were discarded before consensus assembly and CDR3 extraction. Clonotype tables were post-analysed with VDJtools, and diversity was normalized by down-sampling all datasets to the smallest sample size. To correct batch-related cross-sample contamination, repertoire overlap clustering matched CDR3 amino acid sequences but not nucleotide sequences. In-frame beta chains were kept once TCRdb had trimmed the public reads at Q25 with fastp and called clones with MiXCR. One record per CDR3 amino acid sequence lists the most common genes and DNA. TCRdb assigned the V and J calls; the authors' analysis was not used. The sample contains 820,000 or so distinct CDR3 sequences, roughly half of them found a single time. Together, the top ten hold approximately 4.5% of the sample.

TCR beta repertoires were profiled from peripheral blood of some 13 young patients with multiple sclerosis to demonstrate the VDJtools post-analysis software. The multiple sclerosis patients were children and adolescents ranging in age from roughly 6 to 16 years. Details on this clonotype: No antigen is known for it. No much larger clonotype is one base removed from it; base qualities were not supplied.

From the germline V gene (reference sequence), CDR1 is SEHNR and CDR2 is FQNEAQ. The junction carries 13 bases between V and J, which are trimmed by 5 bases and 9 bases respectively. Its CDR3 holds 13 amino acids, cysteine through phenylalanine. The read is trimmed to its CDR3 DNA, 39 bases read in frame from base 1. Results and caveats for the whole study, not just this receptor: Roughly 5 TRBV segments, including TRBV5-6, TRBV5-1 and TRBV20-1, were significantly more frequent in patients than controls. Strong co-clustering of samples prepared in the same batch was shown by direct clustering with F measure, prompting a batch-effect correction. Normalized Chao1 diversity was significantly lower in multiple sclerosis patients than controls, suggesting substantial peripheral T-cell clonal expansion. The multiple sclerosis patient group was slightly younger than the control group.

The rearranged chain carries TRBV7-9 and TRBJ1-4; the D gene is not confidently resolved. The clonotype originates from a girl aged 5-17 years with multiple sclerosis. The sample was blood. The bases read TGTGCCAGCAGCCCAACTGGGAGGAAAAAACTGTTTTTT. Its coded protein is CASSPTGRKKLFF.